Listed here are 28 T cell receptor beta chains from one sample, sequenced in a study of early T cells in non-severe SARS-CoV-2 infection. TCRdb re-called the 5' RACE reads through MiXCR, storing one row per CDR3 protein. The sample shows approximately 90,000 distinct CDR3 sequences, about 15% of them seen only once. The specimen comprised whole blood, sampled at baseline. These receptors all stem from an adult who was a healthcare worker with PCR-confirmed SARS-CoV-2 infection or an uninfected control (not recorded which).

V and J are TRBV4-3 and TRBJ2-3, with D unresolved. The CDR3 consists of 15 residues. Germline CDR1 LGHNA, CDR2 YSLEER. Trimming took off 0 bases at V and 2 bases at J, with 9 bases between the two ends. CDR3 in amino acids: CASSQDVPHTDTQYF. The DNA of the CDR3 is TGCGCCAGCAGCCAAGATGTTCCCCACACAGATACGCAGTATTTT.

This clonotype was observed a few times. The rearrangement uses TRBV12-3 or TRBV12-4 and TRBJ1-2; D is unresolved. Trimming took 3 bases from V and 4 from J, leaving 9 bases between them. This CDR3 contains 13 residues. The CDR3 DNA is TGTGCCAGCAGTTTGAGGCAGACCTATGGCTACACCTTC. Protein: CASSLRQTYGYTF.

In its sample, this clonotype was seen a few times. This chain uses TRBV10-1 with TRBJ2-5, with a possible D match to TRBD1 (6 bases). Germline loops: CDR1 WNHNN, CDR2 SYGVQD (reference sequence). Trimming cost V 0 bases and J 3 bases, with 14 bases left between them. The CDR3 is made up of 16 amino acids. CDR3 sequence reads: CASSESTRQGKETQYF. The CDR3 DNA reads TGCGCCAGCAGTGAGTCGACAAGGCAGGGGAAAGAGACCCAGTACTTC.

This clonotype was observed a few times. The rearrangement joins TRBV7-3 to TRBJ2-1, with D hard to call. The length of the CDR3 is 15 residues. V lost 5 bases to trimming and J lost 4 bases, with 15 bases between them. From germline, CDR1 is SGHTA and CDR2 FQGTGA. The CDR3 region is CASSLPPDPYNEQFF. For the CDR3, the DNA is TGTGCCAGCAGCCTCCCCCCAGACCCTTACAATGAGCAGTTCTTC.

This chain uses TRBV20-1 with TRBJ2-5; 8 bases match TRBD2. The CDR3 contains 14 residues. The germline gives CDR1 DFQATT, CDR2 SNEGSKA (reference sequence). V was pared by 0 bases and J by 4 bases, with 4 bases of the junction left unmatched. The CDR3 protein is CSAREAGGGETQYF. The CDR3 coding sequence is TGCAGTGCTAGAGAGGCGGGAGGTGGAGAGACCCAGTACTTC.

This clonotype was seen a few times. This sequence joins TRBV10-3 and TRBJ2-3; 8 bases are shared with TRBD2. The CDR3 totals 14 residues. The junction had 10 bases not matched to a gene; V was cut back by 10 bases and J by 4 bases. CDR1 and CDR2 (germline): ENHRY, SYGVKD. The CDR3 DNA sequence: TGTGCCACCACGAAGCGGGAGCCCCCAGATACGCAGTATTTT. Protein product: CATTKREPPDTQYF.

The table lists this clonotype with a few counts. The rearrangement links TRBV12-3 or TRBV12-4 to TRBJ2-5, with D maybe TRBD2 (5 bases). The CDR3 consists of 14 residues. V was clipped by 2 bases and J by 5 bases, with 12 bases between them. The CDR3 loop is CASSLFGERETQYF. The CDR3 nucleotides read TGTGCCAGCAGTTTATTCGGGGAGCGGGAGACCCAGTACTTC.

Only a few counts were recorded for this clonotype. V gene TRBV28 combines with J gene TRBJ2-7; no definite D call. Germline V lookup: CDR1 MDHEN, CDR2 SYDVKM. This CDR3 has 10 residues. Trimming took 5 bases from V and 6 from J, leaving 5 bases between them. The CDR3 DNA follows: TGTGCCAGCAGTCGCTTCGAGCAGTACTTC. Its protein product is CASSRFEQYF.

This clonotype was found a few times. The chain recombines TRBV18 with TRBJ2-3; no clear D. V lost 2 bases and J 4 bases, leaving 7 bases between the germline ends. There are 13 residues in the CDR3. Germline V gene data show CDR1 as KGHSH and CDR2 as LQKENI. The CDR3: CASSPGMADTQYF. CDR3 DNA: TGTGCCAGCTCACCAGGGATGGCAGATACGCAGTATTTT.

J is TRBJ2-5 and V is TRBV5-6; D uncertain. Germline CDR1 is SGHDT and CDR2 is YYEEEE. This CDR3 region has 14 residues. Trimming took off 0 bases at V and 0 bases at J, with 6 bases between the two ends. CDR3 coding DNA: TGTGCCAGCAGCTTGGAACGGTACCAAGAGACCCAGTACTTC. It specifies CASSLERYQETQYF.

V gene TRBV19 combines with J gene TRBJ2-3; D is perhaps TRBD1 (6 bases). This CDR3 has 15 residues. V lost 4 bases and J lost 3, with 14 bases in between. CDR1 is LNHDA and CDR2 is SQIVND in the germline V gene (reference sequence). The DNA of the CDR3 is TGTGCCAGTAGTAGATTGGGACAAGGAACAGATACGCAGTATTTT. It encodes CASSRLGQGTDTQYF.

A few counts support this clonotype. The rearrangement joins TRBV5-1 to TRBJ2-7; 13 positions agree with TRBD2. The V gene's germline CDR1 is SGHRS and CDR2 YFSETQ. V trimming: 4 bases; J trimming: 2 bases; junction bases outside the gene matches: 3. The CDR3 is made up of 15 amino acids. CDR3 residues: CASSAGLAGAYEQYF. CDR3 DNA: TGCGCCAGCAGCGCTGGACTAGCGGGGGCCTACGAGCAGTACTTC.

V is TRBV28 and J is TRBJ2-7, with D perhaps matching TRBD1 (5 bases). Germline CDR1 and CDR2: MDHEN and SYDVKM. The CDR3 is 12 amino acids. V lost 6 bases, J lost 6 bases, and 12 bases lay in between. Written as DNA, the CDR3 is TGTGCCAGCAGCTACCAGGGTAGCGAGCAGTACTTC. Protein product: CASSYQGSEQYF.

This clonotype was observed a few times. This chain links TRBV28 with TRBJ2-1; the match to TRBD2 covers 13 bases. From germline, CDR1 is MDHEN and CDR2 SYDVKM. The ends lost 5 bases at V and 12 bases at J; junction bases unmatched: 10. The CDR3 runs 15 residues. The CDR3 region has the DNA TGTGCCAGCAGTGGACTAGCGGGAGACATTCGTGGGCAGTTCTTC. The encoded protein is CASSGLAGDIRGQFF. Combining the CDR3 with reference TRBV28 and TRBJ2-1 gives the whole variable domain DVKVTQSSRYLVKRTGEKVFLECVQDMDHENMFWYRQDPGLGLRLIYFSYDVKMKEKGDIPEGYSVSREKKERFSLILESASTNQTSMYLCASSGLAGDIRGQFFGPGTRLTVL.

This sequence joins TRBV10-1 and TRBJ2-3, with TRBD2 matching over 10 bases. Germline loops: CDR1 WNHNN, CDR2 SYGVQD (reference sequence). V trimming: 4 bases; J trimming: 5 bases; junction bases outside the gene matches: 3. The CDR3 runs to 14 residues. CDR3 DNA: TGCGCCAGCAGTGCCGTAGCGGGAGGAGATACGCAGTATTTT. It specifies CASSAVAGGDTQYF.

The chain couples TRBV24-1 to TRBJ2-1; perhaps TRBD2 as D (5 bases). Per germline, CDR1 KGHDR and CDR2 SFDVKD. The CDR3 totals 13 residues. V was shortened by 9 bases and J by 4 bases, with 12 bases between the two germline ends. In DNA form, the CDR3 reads TGTGCCACCTCCACGGAGGCTTACAATGAGCAGTTCTTC. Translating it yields CATSTEAYNEQFF.

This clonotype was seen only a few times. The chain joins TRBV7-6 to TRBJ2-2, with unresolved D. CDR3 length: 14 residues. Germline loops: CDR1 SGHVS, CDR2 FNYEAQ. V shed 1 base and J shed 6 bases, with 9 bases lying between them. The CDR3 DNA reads TGTGCCAGCAGCTTAGGCCATGGGCCCGGGGAGCTGTTTTTT. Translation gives CASSLGHGPGELFF. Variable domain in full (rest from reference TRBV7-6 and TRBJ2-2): GAGVSQSPRYKVTKRGQDVALRCDPISGHVSLYWYRQALGQGPEFLTYFNYEAQQDKSGLPNDRFSAERPEGSISTLTIQRTEQRDSAMYRCASSLGHGPGELFFGEGSRLTVL.

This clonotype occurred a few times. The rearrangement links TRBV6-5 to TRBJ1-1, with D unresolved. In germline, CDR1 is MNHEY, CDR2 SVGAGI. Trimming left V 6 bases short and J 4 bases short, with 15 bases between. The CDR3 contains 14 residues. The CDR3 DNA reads TGTGCCAGCAGCCGCGCTCATAAGAGCACTGAAGCTTTCTTT. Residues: CASSRAHKSTEAFF.

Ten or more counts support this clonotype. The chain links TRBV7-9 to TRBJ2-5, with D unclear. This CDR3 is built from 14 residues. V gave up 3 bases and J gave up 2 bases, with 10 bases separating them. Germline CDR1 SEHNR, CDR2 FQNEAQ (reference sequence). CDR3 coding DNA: TGTGCCAGCAGCTTTGGCGAGAGGCAAGAGACCCAGTACTTC. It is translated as CASSFGERQETQYF.

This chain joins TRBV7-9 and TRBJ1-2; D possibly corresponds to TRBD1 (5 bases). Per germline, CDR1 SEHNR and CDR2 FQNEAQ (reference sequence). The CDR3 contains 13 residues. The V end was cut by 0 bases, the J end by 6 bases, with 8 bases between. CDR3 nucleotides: TGTGCCAGCAGCTTAGCCAGGGAAGATGGCTACACCTTC. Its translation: CASSLAREDGYTF.

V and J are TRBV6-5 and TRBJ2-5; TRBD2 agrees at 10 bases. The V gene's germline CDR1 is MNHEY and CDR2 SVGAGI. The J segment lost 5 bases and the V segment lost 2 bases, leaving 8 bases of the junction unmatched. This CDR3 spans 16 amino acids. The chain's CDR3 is CASSYLASGRGETQYF. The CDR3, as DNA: TGTGCCAGCAGTTACCTGGCTAGCGGGAGAGGGGAGACCCAGTACTTC.

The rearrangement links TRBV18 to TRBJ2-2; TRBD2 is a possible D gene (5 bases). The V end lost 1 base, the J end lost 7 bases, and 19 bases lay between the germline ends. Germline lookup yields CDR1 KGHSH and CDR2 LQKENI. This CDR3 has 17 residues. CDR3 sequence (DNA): TGTGCCAGCTCACCACACTCCCCCGGCAGTGAGGGCGGGGAGCTGTTTTTT. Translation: CASSPHSPGSEGGELFF. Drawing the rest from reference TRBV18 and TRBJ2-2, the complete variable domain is NAGVMQNPRHLVRRRGQEARLRCSPMKGHSHVYWYRQLPEEGLKFMVYLQKENIIDESGMPKERFSAEFPKEGPSILRIQQVVRGDSAAYFCASSPHSPGSEGGELFFGEGSRLTVL.

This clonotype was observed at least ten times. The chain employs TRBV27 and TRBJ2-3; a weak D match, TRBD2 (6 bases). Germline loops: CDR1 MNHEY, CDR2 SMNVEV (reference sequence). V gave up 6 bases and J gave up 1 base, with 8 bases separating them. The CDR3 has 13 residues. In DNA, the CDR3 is TGTGCCAGCAGATCTAGCGGCACAGATACGCAGTATTTT. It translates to CASRSSGTDTQYF.

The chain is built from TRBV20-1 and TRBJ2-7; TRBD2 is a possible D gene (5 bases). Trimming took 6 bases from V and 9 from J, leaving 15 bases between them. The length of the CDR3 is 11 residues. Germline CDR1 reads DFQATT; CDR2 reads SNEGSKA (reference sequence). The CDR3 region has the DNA TGCAGTGCCCCCCGGGCCGGAGGGCAGTACTTC. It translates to CSAPRAGGQYF.

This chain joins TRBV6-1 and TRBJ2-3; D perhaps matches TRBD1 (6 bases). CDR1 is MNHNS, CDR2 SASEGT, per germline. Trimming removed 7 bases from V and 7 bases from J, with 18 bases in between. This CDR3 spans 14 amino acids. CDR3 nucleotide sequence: TGTGCCAGCATCGCCGGGTTGGGGGCCCATACGCAGTATTTT. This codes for CASIAGLGAHTQYF.

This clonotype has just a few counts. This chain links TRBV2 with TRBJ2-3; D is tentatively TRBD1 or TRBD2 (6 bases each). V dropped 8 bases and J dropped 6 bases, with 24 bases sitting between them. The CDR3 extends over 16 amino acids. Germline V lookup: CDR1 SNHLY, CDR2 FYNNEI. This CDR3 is CASGGGTYSLGDTQYF. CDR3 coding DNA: TGTGCCAGCGGGGGCGGGACTTACTCCCTGGGGGATACGCAGTATTTT.

In DNA form, the CDR3 reads TGTGCCAGCAGTACAGGGTCGGGCCACGAGCAGTACTTC. This encodes CASSTGSGHEQYF. The gene calls are TRBV12-3 or TRBV12-4 and TRBJ2-7; D might be TRBD1 (6 bases). The CDR3 consists of 13 residues. Deletions cut 5 bases from V and 5 bases from J, with 13 bases between.

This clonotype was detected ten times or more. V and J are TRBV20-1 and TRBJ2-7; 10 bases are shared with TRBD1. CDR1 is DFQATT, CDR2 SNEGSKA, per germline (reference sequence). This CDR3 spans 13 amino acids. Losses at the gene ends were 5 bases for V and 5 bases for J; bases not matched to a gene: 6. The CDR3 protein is CSAAGQGTNEQYF. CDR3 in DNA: TGCAGTGCTGCGGGACAGGGGACTAACGAGCAGTACTTC.